This TCR beta chain was identified during a study of Ad26.COV2.S vaccination and SARS-CoV-2 variants. Background on the study: Participant was drawn from the COV1001 Ad26.COV2.S trial arm.

Overall study findings and caveats: Breadth, reportedly substantial, characterized the spike-specific CD8+ and CD4+ T cell responses after vaccination. Vaccine recipients surpassed placebo recipients in spike-specific TCR breadth.

The protocol was immunoSEQ multiplex PCR, while the TCRdb copy is restricted to in-frame clones and leaves out a portion. The sample has 380,000 or so clones; less than 90% are singletons. As to treatment: approximately 18 received Ad26.COV2.S at low or high dose, single or two shots; roughly 5 received placebo; per-sample allocation not given. Sampling took place 63 days after the first vaccine or placebo injection. Details on this clone: The antigen is not known.

This clonotype was sampled from a person between 18 and 65 years old who received the Ad26.COV2.S COVID-19 vaccine or a placebo. The specimen comprised peripheral blood, sampled in a trial of Ad26.COV2.S vaccine versus placebo.

The CDR3 here is CASSLDYGADTQYF. The CDR3 DNA reads as TGTGCCAGCAGCTTAGATTACGGGGCAGATACGCAGTATTTT. This chain connects TRBV7-9 to TRBJ2-3; TRBD2 is a possible D gene (5 bases). The V end was cut by 1 base, the J end by 4 bases, with 9 bases between. There are 14 residues in the CDR3. The germline V gene has CDR1 SEHNR and CDR2 FQNEAQ (reference sequence).